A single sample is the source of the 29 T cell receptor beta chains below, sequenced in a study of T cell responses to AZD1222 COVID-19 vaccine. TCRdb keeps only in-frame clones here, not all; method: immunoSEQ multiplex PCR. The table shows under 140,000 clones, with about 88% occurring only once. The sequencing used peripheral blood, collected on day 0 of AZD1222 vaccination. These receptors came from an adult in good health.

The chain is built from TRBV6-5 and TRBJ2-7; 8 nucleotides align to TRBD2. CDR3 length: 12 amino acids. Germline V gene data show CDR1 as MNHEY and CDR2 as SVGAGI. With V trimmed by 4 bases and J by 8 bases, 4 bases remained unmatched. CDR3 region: CASSSGGPKQYF. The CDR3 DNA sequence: TGTGCCAGCAGTTCGGGGGGGCCAAAGCAGTACTTC.

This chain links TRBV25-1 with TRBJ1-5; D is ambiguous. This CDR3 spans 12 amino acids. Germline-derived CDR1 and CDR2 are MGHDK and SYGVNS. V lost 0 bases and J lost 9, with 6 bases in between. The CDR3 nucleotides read TGTGCCAGCAGTGAATATTCAGGGCCCCAGCATTTT. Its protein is CASSEYSGPQHF.

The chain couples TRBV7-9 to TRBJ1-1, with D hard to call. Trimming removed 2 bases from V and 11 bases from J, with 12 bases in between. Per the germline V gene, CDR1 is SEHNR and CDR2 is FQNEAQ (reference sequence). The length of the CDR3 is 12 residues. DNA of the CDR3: TGTGCCAGCAGCTTACATGTGCGGGCGGCTTTCTTT. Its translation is CASSLHVRAAFF.

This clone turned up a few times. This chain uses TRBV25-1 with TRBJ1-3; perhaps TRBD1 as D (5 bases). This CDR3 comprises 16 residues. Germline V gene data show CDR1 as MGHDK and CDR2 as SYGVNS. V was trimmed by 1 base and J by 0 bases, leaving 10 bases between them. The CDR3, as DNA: TGTGCCAGCAGTGAATTGGGGGGAGACTCTGGAAACACCATATATTTT. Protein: CASSELGGDSGNTIYF.

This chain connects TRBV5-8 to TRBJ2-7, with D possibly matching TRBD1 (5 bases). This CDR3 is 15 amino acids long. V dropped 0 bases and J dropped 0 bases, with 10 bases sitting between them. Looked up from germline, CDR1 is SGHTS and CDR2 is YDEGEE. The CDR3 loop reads CASSLGVDNSYEQYF. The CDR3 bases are TGTGCCAGCAGCTTGGGAGTGGACAACTCCTACGAGCAGTACTTC.

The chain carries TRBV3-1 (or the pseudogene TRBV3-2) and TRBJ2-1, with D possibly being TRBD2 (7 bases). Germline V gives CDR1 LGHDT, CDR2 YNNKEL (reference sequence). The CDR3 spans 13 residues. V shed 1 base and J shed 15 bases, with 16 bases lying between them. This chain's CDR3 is CASSQAREGELFF. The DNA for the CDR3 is TGTGCCAGCAGCCAAGCCAGGGAGGGGGAGTTGTTCTTC.

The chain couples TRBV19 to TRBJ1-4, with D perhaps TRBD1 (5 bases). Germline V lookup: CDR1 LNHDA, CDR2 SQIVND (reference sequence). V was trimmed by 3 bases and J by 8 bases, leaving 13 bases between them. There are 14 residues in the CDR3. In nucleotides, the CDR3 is TGTGCCAGTAGTATCTCCGGGGGGATCGAAAAACTGTTTTTT. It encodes CASSISGGIEKLFF.

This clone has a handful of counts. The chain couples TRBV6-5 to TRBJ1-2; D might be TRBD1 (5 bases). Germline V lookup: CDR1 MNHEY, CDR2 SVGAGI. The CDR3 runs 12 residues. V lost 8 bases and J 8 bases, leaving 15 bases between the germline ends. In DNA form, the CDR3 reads TGTGCCAGCGTGGACATCTTTATGGGCTACACCTTC. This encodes CASVDIFMGYTF.

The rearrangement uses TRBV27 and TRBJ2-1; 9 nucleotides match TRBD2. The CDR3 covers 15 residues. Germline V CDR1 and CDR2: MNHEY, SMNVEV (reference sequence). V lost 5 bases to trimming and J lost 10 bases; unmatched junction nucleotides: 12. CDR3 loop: CASSTQREVAREQFF. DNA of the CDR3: TGTGCCAGCAGTACCCAGCGGGAGGTGGCACGGGAGCAGTTCTTC.

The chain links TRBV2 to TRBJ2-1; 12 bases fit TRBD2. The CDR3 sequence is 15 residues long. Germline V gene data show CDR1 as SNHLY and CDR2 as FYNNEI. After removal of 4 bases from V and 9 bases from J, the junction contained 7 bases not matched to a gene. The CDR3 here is CASSGGLAGPLEQFF. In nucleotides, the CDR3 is TGTGCCAGCAGTGGAGGACTAGCGGGGCCCCTTGAGCAGTTCTTC.

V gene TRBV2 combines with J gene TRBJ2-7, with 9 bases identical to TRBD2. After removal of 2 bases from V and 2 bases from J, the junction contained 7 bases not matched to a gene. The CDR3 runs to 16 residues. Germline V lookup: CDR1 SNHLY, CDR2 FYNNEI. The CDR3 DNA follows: TGTGCCAGCAGTGAATCCAGGAGCGGGGGGACCTACGAGCAGTACTTC. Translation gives CASSESRSGGTYEQYF.

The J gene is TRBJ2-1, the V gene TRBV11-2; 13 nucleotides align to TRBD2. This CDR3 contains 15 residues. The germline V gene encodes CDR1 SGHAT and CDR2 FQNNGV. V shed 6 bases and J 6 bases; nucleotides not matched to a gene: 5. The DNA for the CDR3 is TGTGCCAGCAGACGGACTAGCGGGAGTGTCAATGAGCAGTTCTTC. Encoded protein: CASRRTSGSVNEQFF.

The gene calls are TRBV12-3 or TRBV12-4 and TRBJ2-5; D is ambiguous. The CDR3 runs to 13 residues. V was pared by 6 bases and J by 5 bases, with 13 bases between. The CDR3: CASSFRSFETQYF. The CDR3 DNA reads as TGTGCCAGCAGCTTTCGTAGCTTTGAGACCCAGTACTTC.

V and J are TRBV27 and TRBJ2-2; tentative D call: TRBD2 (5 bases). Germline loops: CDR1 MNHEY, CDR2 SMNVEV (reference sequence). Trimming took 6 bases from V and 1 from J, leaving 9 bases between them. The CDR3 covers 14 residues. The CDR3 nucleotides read TGTGCCAGCAGCTACGGGGTGAACACCGGGGAGCTGTTTTTT. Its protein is CASSYGVNTGELFF.

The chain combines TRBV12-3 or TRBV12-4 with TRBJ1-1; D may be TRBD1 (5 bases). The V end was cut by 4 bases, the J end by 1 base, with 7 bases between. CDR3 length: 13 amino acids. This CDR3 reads CASSSQGNTEAFF. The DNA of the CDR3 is TGTGCCAGCAGTTCCCAGGGGAACACTGAAGCTTTCTTT.

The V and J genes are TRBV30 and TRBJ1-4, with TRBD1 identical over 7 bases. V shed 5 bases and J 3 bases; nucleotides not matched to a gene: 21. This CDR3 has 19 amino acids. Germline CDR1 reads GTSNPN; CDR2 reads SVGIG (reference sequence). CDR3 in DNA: TGTGCCTGGTCTGGGCGAACCGGACAGGCAAAAGAATCTAATGAAAAACTGTTTTTT. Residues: CAWSGRTGQAKESNEKLFF. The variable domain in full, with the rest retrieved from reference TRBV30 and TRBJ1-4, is SQTIHQWPATLVQPVGSPLSLECTVEGTSNPNLYWYRQAAGRGLQLLFYSVGIGQISSEVPQNLSASRPQDRQFILSSKKLLLSDSGFYLCAWSGRTGQAKESNEKLFFGSGTQLSVL.

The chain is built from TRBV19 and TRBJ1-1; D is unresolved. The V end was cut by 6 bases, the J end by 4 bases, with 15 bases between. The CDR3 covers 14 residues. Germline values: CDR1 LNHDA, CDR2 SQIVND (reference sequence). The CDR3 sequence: CASSPPRAGTEAFF. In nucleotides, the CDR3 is TGTGCCAGTAGCCCCCCACGGGCGGGCACTGAAGCTTTCTTT.

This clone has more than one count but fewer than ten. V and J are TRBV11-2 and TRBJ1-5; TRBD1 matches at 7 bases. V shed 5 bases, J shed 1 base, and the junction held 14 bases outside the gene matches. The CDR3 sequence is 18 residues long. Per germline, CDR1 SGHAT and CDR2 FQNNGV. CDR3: CASSPVWGIQGSNQPQHF. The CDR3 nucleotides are TGTGCCAGCAGCCCCGTGTGGGGAATACAGGGGAGCAATCAGCCCCAGCATTTT.

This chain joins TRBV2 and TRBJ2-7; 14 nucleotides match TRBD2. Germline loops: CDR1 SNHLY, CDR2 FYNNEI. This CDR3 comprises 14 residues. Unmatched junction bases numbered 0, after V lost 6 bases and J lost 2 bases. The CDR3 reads CASRTSGRAYEQYF. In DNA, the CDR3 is TGTGCCAGCAGGACTAGCGGGAGGGCCTACGAGCAGTACTTC.

CDR3 region: CATKDYRGAEQYF. In DNA form, the CDR3 reads TGTGCCACCAAGGACTACCGGGGGGCCGAGCAGTACTTC. The chain is built from TRBV19 and TRBJ2-7; tentative D call: TRBD2 (7 bases). This CDR3 has 13 amino acids. V gave up 10 bases and J gave up 6 bases, with 19 bases separating them. Germline V gives CDR1 LNHDA, CDR2 SQIVND (reference sequence). Complete variable domain (other parts from reference TRBV19 and TRBJ2-7): DGGITQSPKYLFRKEGQNVTLSCEQNLNHDAMYWYRQDPGQGLRLIYYSQIVNDFQKGDIAEGYSVSREKKESFPLTVTSAQKNPTAFYLCATKDYRGAEQYFGPGTRLTVT.

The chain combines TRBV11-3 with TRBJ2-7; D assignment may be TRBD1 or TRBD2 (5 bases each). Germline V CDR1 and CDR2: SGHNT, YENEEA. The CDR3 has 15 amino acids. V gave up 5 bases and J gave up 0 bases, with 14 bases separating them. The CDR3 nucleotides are TGTGCCAGCAGCAAAGGGACCGCCAGCTCCTACGAGCAGTACTTC. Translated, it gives CASSKGTASSYEQYF.

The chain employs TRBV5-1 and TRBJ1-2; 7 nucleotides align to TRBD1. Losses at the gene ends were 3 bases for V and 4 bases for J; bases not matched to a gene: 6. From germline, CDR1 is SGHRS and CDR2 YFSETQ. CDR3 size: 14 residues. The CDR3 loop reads CASSSSDRPYGYTF. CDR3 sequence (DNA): TGCGCCAGCAGCTCCTCGGACAGGCCCTATGGCTACACCTTC.

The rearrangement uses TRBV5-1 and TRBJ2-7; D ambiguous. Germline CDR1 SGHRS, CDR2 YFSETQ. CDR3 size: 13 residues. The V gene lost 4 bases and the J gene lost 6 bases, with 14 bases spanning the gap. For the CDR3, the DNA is TGCGCCAGCAGCCCCGGACCCCAAAGCGAGCAGTACTTC. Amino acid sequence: CASSPGPQSEQYF.

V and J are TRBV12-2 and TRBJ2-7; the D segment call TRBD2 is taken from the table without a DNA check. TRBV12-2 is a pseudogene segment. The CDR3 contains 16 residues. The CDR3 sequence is CASRLAWRGATYEQYF. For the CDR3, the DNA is TGTGCAAGTCGCTTAGCGTGGCGGGGGGCAACCTACGAGCAGTACTTC.

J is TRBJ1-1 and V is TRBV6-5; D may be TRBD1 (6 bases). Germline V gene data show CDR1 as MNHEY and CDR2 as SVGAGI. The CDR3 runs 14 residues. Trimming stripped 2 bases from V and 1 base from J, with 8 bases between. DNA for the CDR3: TGTGCCAGCAGTTACCTGGGGGCGAACACTGAAGCTTTCTTT. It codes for CASSYLGANTEAFF.

CDR3 in DNA: TGCAGCGTTGAAGAAAAAAACATTCAGTACTTC. This gives the protein CSVEEKNIQYF. The V gene is TRBV29-1, the J gene TRBJ2-4; D remains ambiguous. V lost 0 bases, J lost 4 bases, and 1 base lay in between. Germline V lookup: CDR1 SQVTM, CDR2 ANQGSEA. CDR3 length: 11 residues.

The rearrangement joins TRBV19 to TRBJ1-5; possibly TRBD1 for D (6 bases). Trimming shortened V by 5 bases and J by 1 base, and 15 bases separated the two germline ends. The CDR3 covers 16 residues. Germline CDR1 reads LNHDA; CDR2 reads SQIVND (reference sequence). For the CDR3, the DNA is TGTGCCAGTAGTCTACCGACAGGTACGAGCAATCAGCCCCAGCATTTT. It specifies CASSLPTGTSNQPQHF.

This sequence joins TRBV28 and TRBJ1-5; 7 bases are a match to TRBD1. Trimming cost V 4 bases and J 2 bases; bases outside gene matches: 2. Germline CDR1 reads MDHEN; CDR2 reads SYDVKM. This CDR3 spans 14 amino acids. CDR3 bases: TGTGCCAGCAGTTACAGGGGAGGCAATCAGCCCCAGCATTTT. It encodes CASSYRGGNQPQHF.

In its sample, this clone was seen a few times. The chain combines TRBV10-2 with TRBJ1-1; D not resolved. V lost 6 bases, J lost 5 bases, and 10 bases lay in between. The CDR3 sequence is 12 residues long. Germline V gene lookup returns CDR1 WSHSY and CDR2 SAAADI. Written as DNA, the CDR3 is TGCGCCAGCAGCCGAAGAGGGACTGAAGCTTTCTTT. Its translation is CASSRRGTEAFF.